The 14 T cell receptor beta chains given below trace back to one sample, sequenced in a study of control samples from healthy donors and cancer patients. The assay was immunoSEQ multiplex PCR, and TCRdb's table has in-frame clones only and misses some. The sample shows roughly 170,000 clones, about 94% of them seen only once. The sequencing input was blood. These receptors came from a woman in her sixties in good health.

The V gene is TRBV12-5, the J gene TRBJ2-5, with D possibly TRBD1 on 6 matching bases. Germline V gene lookup returns CDR1 LGHNT and CDR2 FRNRAP. The CDR3 extends over 16 amino acids. V was shortened by 2 bases and J by 1 base, with 14 bases between the two germline ends. DNA for the CDR3: TGTGCTAGTGGTTTGACCTTGGACAGTTTCCAAGAGACCCAGTACTTC. Its translation is CASGLTLDSFQETQYF. Using reference TRBV12-5 and TRBJ2-5 for the parts outside the CDR3, the full variable domain is DARVTQTPRHKVTEMGQEVTMRCQPILGHNTVFWYRQTMMQGLELLAYFRNRAPLDDSGMPKDRFSAEMPDATLATLKIQPSEPRDSAVYFCASGLTLDSFQETQYFGPGTRLLVL.

V and J are TRBV4-2 and TRBJ2-7; 11 nucleotides agree with TRBD1. Germline V gene lookup returns CDR1 LGHNA and CDR2 YNFKEQ. The CDR3 spans 17 residues. The junction had 8 bases not matched to a gene; V was cut back by 4 bases and J by 0 bases. The CDR3 nucleotides are TGTGCCAGCAGCCCAGGACAGGGGGCCCCCCTCTCCTACGAGCAGTACTTC. Translated, it gives CASSPGQGAPLSYEQYF.

This chain connects TRBV6-5 to TRBJ1-2; D is possibly TRBD1 (5 bases). With 7 bases removed from V and 2 bases from J, the gap between germline ends came to 14 bases. CDR1 and CDR2 (germline): MNHEY, SVGAGI. The CDR3 is 14 amino acids. This CDR3 reads CASTAGDLNYGYTF. CDR3 bases: TGTGCCAGCACGGCGGGGGACCTGAACTATGGCTACACCTTC.

V and J are TRBV6-5 and TRBJ2-3; TRBD2 matches at 7 bases. The germline V gene has CDR1 MNHEY and CDR2 SVGAGI. The ends lost 3 bases at V and 2 bases at J; junction bases unmatched: 5. The CDR3 is 15 amino acids. The CDR3 sequence is CASSYGAGDTDTQYF. The CDR3 DNA is TGTGCCAGCAGTTATGGTGCGGGGGACACAGATACGCAGTATTTT.

The rearrangement links TRBV24-1 to TRBJ2-5; possibly TRBD1 for D (8 bases). V lost 4 bases and J lost 5, with 16 bases in between. The germline gives CDR1 KGHDR, CDR2 SFDVKD. The CDR3 extends over 15 amino acids. CDR3 sequence (DNA): TGTGCCACCAGTGACCCCACAGGGGGGGAGGAGACCCAGTACTTC. Its protein is CATSDPTGGEETQYF.

The chain employs TRBV7-9 and TRBJ2-7; D possibly matches TRBD1 or TRBD2 (5 bases each). This CDR3 has 13 amino acids. The germline V gene encodes CDR1 SEHNR and CDR2 FQNEAQ (reference sequence). V lost 6 bases to trimming and J lost 7 bases, with 16 bases between them. In DNA form, the CDR3 reads TGTGCCAGCAGGAGGACAAGGGCGGGTGAGCAGTACTTC. Translation: CASRRTRAGEQYF. Combining the CDR3 with reference TRBV7-9 and TRBJ2-7 gives the whole variable domain DTGVSQNPRHKITKRGQNVTFRCDPISEHNRLYWYRQTLGQGPEFLTYFQNEAQLEKSRLLSDRFSAERPKGSFSTLEIQRTEQGDSAMYLCASRRTRAGEQYFGPGTRLTVT.

The chain carries TRBV20-1 and TRBJ2-1, with 9 bases aligning to TRBD1. V trimming: 6 bases; J trimming: 8 bases; junction bases outside the gene matches: 14. This CDR3 contains 15 residues. Germline values: CDR1 DFQATT, CDR2 SNEGSKA (reference sequence). The CDR3 is CSASLRTGVQDEQFF. CDR3 nucleotides: TGCAGTGCCAGTTTACGGACAGGGGTCCAGGATGAGCAGTTCTTC.

The V and J genes are TRBV5-1 and TRBJ2-2; D possibly uses TRBD1 or TRBD2 (6 bases each). Germline-derived CDR1 and CDR2 are SGHRS and YFSETQ. The V end was cut by 4 bases, the J end by 6 bases, with 16 bases between. The CDR3 covers 15 residues. The CDR3 is CASSRGPPGAGELFF. The CDR3 DNA reads TGCGCCAGCAGCCGGGGGCCCCCGGGGGCCGGGGAGCTGTTTTTT.

V is TRBV9 and J is TRBJ2-5; possible D gene TRBD1, 6 bases. Germline CDR1 is SGDLS and CDR2 is YYNGEE. The CDR3 covers 15 residues. V lost 1 base, J lost 1 base, and 11 bases lay in between. The CDR3 region is CASSVRTDAQETQYF. The CDR3 nucleotides read TGTGCCAGCAGCGTAAGGACAGACGCCCAAGAGACCCAGTACTTC.

The chain employs TRBV19 and TRBJ1-1; 7 bases map to TRBD1. The CDR3 is 15 amino acids. The V gene's germline CDR1 is LNHDA and CDR2 SQIVND (reference sequence). Trimming at V came to 5 bases and at J to 2 bases, leaving 8 bases not matched to a gene. The CDR3 reads CASSPRRGLNTEAFF. The CDR3 region has the DNA TGTGCCAGTAGTCCGAGGAGGGGGCTCAACACTGAAGCTTTCTTT.

The chain combines TRBV27 with TRBJ1-1; D possibly corresponds to TRBD1 (5 bases). The germline CDR1 and CDR2 sequences are MNHEY and SMNVEV (reference sequence). Trimming took off 2 bases at V and 2 bases at J, with 18 bases between the two ends. The CDR3 extends over 17 amino acids. The CDR3 nucleotides are TGTGCCAGCAGTTTACGTCTGACTAGGGGAGCAAACACTGAAGCTTTCTTT. Translating gives CASSLRLTRGANTEAFF.

A note on this clone: Other DNA sequences in this specimen translate into the identical CDR3. V gene TRBV5-1 combines with J gene TRBJ1-4; TRBD1 aligns across 9 bases. The germline gives CDR1 SGHRS, CDR2 YFSETQ. The CDR3 has 15 amino acids. The V gene end was trimmed by 0 bases and the J gene end by 5 bases; junction bases not matched to a gene: 2. The CDR3 sequence is CASSLAGTGNEKLFF. The CDR3 region has the DNA TGCGCCAGCAGCTTGGCTGGGACAGGGAATGAAAAACTGTTTTTT.

The gene calls are TRBV7-9 and TRBJ1-2, with a possible D match to TRBD1 (6 bases). Germline-derived CDR1 and CDR2 are SEHNR and FQNEAQ (reference sequence). V lost 5 bases and J 4 bases, leaving 23 bases between the germline ends. CDR3 size: 17 residues. This CDR3 is CASSRSRDTGSGYGYTF. The CDR3 region has the DNA TGTGCCAGCAGCAGATCCCGGGACACCGGTTCGGGCTATGGCTACACCTTC.

The chain combines TRBV9 with TRBJ1-6, with D unresolved. V was trimmed by 0 bases and J by 6 bases, leaving 19 bases between them. Germline V lookup: CDR1 SGDLS, CDR2 YYNGEE. CDR3 length: 18 residues. In nucleotides, the CDR3 is TGTGCCAGCAGCGTAGCGGGTACAACGGGCCTTCCTAATTCACCCCTCCACTTT. As protein: CASSVAGTTGLPNSPLHF.